The clone carrying this TCR beta chain was seen just once. This entry is derived from a study of technical replicates of blood from several donors. This table comes from immunoSEQ multiplex PCR, and its TCRdb copy is limited to in-frame clones, with some not included. The sample has 65,000 to 90,000 clones, roughly 90% seen once. The germline V gene has CDR1 MNHEY and CDR2 SMNVEV (reference sequence). V lost 1 base and J 8 bases, leaving 15 bases between the germline ends. The CDR3 is 15 amino acids. The chain is built from TRBV27 and TRBJ2-1; D might be TRBD2 (6 bases). The specimen sequenced was T cells isolated from PBMCs. This receptor was identified in a human donor in good health. The CDR3 DNA is TGTGCCAGCAGTTTATGGTCTAGCGCGCAGGATGAGCAGTTCTTC. Residues: CASSLWSSAQDEQFF.